This T cell receptor beta chain was captured by sequencing in a study of blood T cells in healthy people across ages. Overall study results and limits: In these data, TCR beta diversity tracked strongly with naive T cell percentage. Investigators treated diversity estimates from one million T cells as underestimates.

A second roughly 6 to 11 cycle PCR used barcoded and J-beta primers. Researchers report that a template-switch adaptor with 12 random nucleotides tagged each cDNA molecule. TCRdb passed the 5' RACE reads through MiXCR, listing each CDR3 protein once. Of around 1,700,000 distinct CDR3 sequences listed, roughly 27% are singletons. Those donating, healthy Caucasian individuals from Russia, were aged roughly 6 to 95. Concerning this clonotype itself: Its specificity is unknown.

The CDR3 totals 17 residues. Trimming at V came to 4 bases and at J to 6 bases, leaving 14 bases not matched to a gene. Germline CDR1 SGHDN, CDR2 FVKESK. The TCR originated in a woman in her twenties or thirties in good health. Sample: blood. This sequence joins TRBV14 and TRBJ1-2; 10 bases match TRBD1. The CDR3 here is CASSREAGTGVLDGYTF. The CDR3 DNA reads as TGTGCCAGCAGCCGCGAAGCGGGGACAGGGGTATTGGATGGCTACACCTTC.